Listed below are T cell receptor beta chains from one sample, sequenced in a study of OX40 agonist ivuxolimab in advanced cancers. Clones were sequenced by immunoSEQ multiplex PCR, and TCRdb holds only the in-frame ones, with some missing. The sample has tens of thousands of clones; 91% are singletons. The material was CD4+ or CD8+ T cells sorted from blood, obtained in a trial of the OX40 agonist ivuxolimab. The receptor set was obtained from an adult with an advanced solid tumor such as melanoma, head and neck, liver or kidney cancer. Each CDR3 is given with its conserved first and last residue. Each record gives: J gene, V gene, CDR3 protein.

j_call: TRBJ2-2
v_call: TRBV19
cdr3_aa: CASSPVEQLFRELFF

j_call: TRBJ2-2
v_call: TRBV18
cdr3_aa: CASSPQAANTGELFF

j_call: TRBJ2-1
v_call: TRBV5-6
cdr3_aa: CASSFQLTGREAEQFF

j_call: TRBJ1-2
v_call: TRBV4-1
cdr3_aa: CASSQDGVTNYGYTF

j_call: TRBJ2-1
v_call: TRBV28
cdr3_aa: CASSSGQGGVSYDEQFF

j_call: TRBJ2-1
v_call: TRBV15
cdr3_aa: CATSGTSGRSYNEQFF

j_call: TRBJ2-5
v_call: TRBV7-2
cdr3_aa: CASSLLYSGAETQYF

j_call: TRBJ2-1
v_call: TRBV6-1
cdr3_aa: CASSEGLNEQFF

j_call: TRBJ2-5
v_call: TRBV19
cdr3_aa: CASSDRAQETQYF

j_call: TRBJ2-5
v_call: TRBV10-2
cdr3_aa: CASRETQETQYF

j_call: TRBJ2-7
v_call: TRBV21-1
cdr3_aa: CASSKCVLAGTYEQYF

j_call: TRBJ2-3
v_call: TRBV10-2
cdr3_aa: CASTPGLTTDTQYF

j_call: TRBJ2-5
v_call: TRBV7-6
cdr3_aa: CASTNPTGGETQYF

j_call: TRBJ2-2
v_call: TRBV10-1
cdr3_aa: CASGAGGAFGELFF

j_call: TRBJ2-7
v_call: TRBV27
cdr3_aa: CASRLRGASYEQYF

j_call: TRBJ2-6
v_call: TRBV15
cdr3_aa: CATSRDRSSGANVLTF

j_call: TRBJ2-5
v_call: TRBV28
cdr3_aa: CASSSRTGQETQYF

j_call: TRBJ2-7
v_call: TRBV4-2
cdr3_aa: CASSQVWGEDWSEQYF

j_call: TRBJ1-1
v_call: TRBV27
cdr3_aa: CASMSPSSTEAFF

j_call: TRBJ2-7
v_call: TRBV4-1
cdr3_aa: CASSPVTLSYEQYF

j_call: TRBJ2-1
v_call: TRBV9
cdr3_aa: CASSHGGKDYNEQFF

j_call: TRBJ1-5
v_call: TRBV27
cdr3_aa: CASTPLRDSNQPQHF

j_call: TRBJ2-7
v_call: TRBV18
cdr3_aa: CASSHPPGQGGEQYF

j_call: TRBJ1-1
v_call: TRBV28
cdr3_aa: CASSFTPSTEAFF

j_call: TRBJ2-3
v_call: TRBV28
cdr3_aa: CASSLSQDSTLNTDTQYF

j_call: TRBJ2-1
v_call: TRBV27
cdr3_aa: CASSFLGLGNNEQFF

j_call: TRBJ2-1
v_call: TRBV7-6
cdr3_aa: CASSLARSSYNEQFF

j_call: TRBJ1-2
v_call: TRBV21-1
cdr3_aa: CASPQSFGYTF

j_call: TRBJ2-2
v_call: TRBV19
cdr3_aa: CALAGGYTGELFF

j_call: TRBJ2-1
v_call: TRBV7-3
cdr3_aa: CASSLGGFNEQFF

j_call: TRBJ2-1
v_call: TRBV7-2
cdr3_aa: CASSYGGNEQFF

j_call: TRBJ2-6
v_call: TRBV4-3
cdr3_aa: CASSQDPVGGANVLTF

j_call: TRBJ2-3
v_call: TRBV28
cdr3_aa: CASSLGGTSSGRTDTQYF

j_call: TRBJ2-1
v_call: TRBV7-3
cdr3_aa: CASSTAPRPGLAGWEQFF

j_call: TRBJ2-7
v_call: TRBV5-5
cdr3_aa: CASSSGQLYSYEQYF

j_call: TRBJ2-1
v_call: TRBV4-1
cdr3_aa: CASSQPGLAGGPYNEQFF

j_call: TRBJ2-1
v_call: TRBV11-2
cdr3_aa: CASSPADRGGWNEQFF

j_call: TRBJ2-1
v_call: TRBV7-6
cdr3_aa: CASSQTSGSYNEQFF

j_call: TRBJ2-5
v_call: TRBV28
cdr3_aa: CAIGTEETQYF